These 21 T cell receptor beta chains share one sample of origin, sequenced in a study of brain T cells in children with intractable seizures (dated by TCRdb to the early 2020s). The time point label on this specimen signifies: resected brain tissue, or blood drawn just prior to surgery. The surgery cases with the highest brain T cell transcript signatures were chosen for TCR beta chain sequencing of brain tissue, and also of blood when blood was available. Libraries were made using the immunoSEQ multiplex PCR assay. In its TCRdb copy, this immuneACCESS table keeps in-frame sequences only and misses some clones. Where compared with another copy, unresolved V genes explain less than half of these, and the others have no known cause. For this sample the table gives around 9,300 clones, of which roughly three quarters were detected only once. The top ten clones comprise around 18% of the sample. The starting material was resected brain tissue, obtained at surgery. All receptors derive from a girl aged 2 to 10 with tuberous sclerosis and intractable seizures.

This rearrangement joins TRBV4-1 to TRBJ2-1; 13 bases agree with TRBD2. CDR3 length: 16 residues. Looked up from germline, CDR1 is MGHRA and CDR2 is YSYEKL. Unmatched junction bases numbered 1, after V lost 1 base and J lost 4 bases. The CDR3, as DNA: TGCGCCAGCAGCCAAGGACTAGCGGGGGGTTACAATGAGCAGTTCTTC. It codes for CASSQGLAGGYNEQFF.

A few counts support this clone. The chain is built from TRBV11-1 and TRBJ1-1, with D possibly TRBD1 on 5 matching bases. CDR1 is SGHAT and CDR2 is FQDESV in the germline V gene (reference sequence). The CDR3 consists of 14 residues. V was trimmed by 1 base and J by 5 bases, leaving 11 bases between them. CDR3 nucleotides: TGTGCCAGCAGCTTAGGAGGCGGGGGAACTGAAGCTTTCTTT. Amino acid sequence: CASSLGGGGTEAFF.

The CDR3 protein is CASSLVPTSGGFTDTQYF. The CDR3 DNA is TGTGCCAGCAGCTTAGTCCCGACTAGCGGGGGGTTTACAGATACGCAGTATTTT. The rearrangement links TRBV7-6 to TRBJ2-3; the match to TRBD2 covers 13 bases. Trimming took 1 base from V and 3 from J; bases not matched to a gene: 7. The germline CDR1 and CDR2 sequences are SGHVS and FNYEAQ. The CDR3 covers 18 residues.

This clone was found a few times. The chain uses TRBV3-1 (or the pseudogene TRBV3-2) and TRBJ1-2, with D hard to call. The CDR3 runs to 11 residues. CDR1 and CDR2 (germline): LGHDT, YNNKEL (reference sequence). Trimming removed 5 bases at V and 3 bases at J, with 4 bases between. As DNA, the CDR3 is TGTGCCAGCAGCGAGGACTATGGCTACACCTTC. Its protein product is CASSEDYGYTF.

Comment on this clone: Different DNA sequences within this sample yield the same CDR3. V is TRBV4-1 and J is TRBJ1-2; maybe TRBD1 (5 bases). Germline V lookup: CDR1 MGHRA, CDR2 YSYEKL. Trimming stripped 0 bases from V and 6 bases from J, with 17 bases between. This CDR3 comprises 16 residues. The CDR3 nucleotides read TGCGCCAGCAGCCAAGATCCGGGGCCAGGGATGGATGGCTACACCTTC. This gives the protein CASSQDPGPGMDGYTF.

This chain connects TRBV9 to TRBJ1-6; no clear D gene. CDR3 length equals 13 residues. V was trimmed by 3 bases and J by 7 bases, leaving 8 bases between them. Per germline, CDR1 SGDLS and CDR2 YYNGEE. The CDR3 DNA reads as TGTGCCAGCAGCGAAGAAGGGAATTCACCCCTCCACTTT. Translating it yields CASSEEGNSPLHF.

In this sample, this clone turned up once. The chain recombines TRBV3-1 (or the pseudogene TRBV3-2) with TRBJ1-4; 7 nucleotides agree with TRBD1. This CDR3 is built from 15 residues. V was clipped by 5 bases and J by 4 bases; unmatched bases: 7. CDR1 is LGHDT and CDR2 is YNNKEL in the germline V gene (reference sequence). In DNA form, the CDR3 reads TGTGCCAGCAGCTTCGGGACAGTTTTTAATGAAAAACTGTTTTTT. Its protein product is CASSFGTVFNEKLFF.

This clone has only a few counts. The chain uses TRBV9 and TRBJ2-7; the match to TRBD1 covers 8 bases. Germline trimming cut 0 bases from V and 0 bases from J; bases unmatched to any gene: 8. This CDR3 has 17 amino acids. The germline V gene encodes CDR1 SGDLS and CDR2 YYNGEE. CDR3 region: CASSVVGRGLGSYEQYF. The CDR3 DNA is TGTGCCAGCAGCGTAGTCGGCAGGGGGCTAGGCTCCTACGAGCAGTACTTC.

The chain has TRBV7-3 and TRBJ2-2; 10 bases are shared with TRBD1. Germline loops: CDR1 SGHTA, CDR2 FQGTGA. The V gene end was trimmed by 5 bases and the J gene end by 4 bases; junction bases not matched to a gene: 13. The CDR3 extends over 18 amino acids. CDR3 protein: CASSHPTSTGGGTGELFF. CDR3 coding DNA: TGTGCCAGCAGCCATCCGACCTCGACAGGGGGCGGCACCGGGGAGCTGTTTTTT.

The genes are TRBV2 and TRBJ2-7, with 7 nucleotides matching TRBD1. V lost 6 bases to trimming and J lost 5 bases; unmatched junction nucleotides: 16. Per germline, CDR1 SNHLY and CDR2 FYNNEI. The CDR3 has 16 amino acids. CDR3 sequence (DNA): TGTGCCAGCAGCAGACAGGGCGAGAAACCCTACAACGAGCAGTACGTC. Translated, it gives CASSRQGEKPYNEQYV.

This CDR3 reads CASTDGLYGYTF. For the CDR3, the DNA is TGCGCCAGTACTGACGGACTCTATGGCTACACCTTC. V usage is TRBV10-2 and J usage is TRBJ1-2, with no clear D. Germline values: CDR1 WSHSY, CDR2 SAAADI. The CDR3 runs 12 residues. V lost 9 bases to trimming and J lost 4 bases, with 12 bases between them.

This rearrangement joins TRBV24-1 to TRBJ2-1, with 11 bases identical to TRBD2. In germline, CDR1 is KGHDR, CDR2 SFDVKD. The trim removed 4 bases at V and 7 bases at J, leaving 8 bases unmatched. This CDR3 is built from 16 residues. The CDR3 DNA reads TGTGCCACCAGTGACCGGCTAGCGGGGGGCGATAATGAGCAGTTCTTC. Protein product: CATSDRLAGGDNEQFF.

Written as DNA, the CDR3 is TGTGCCAGCAGTTTATCTTACAGCAATGAGCAGTTCTTC. It translates to CASSLSYSNEQFF. V usage is TRBV27 and J usage is TRBJ2-1; no firm D call. Germline CDR1 is MNHEY and CDR2 is SMNVEV (reference sequence). This CDR3 is 13 amino acids long. V shed 0 bases and J shed 6 bases, with 6 bases lying between them.

The rearrangement joins TRBV24-1 to TRBJ1-2; D is possibly TRBD1 (6 bases). Germline V gene lookup returns CDR1 KGHDR and CDR2 SFDVKD. CDR3 length: 14 amino acids. Trimming cost V 4 bases and J 8 bases, with 16 bases left between them. The CDR3 here is CATSDTGTRRGYTF. The CDR3 bases are TGTGCCACCAGTGACACCGGGACACGGAGAGGCTACACCTTC.

The gene calls are TRBV7-6 and TRBJ2-2; D is uncertain. The CDR3 has 14 amino acids. Germline CDR1 reads SGHVS; CDR2 reads FNYEAQ. The V end lost 5 bases, the J end lost 6 bases, and 13 bases lay between the germline ends. CDR3: CASSPRVSPGELFF. CDR3 DNA: TGTGCCAGCAGCCCCCGGGTTTCACCCGGGGAGCTGTTTTTT.

V gene TRBV6-5 combines with J gene TRBJ1-1, with D maybe TRBD1 (6 bases). The CDR3 consists of 14 residues. Trimming shortened V by 1 base and J by 0 bases, and 6 bases separated the two germline ends. Germline V lookup: CDR1 MNHEY, CDR2 SVGAGI. CDR3: CASSYWDMNTEAFF. Written as DNA, the CDR3 is TGTGCCAGCAGTTACTGGGACATGAACACTGAAGCTTTCTTT.

This chain uses TRBV10-2 with TRBJ1-6; D call uncertain. Trimming cost V 4 bases and J 8 bases, with 12 bases left between them. The CDR3 runs to 14 residues. Germline CDR1 is WSHSY and CDR2 is SAAADI. This CDR3 is CASSGVSEYSPLHF. The CDR3, as DNA: TGCGCCAGCAGTGGGGTCAGCGAGTATTCACCCCTCCACTTT.

V is TRBV4-1 and J is TRBJ2-1, with D uncertain. The germline V gene has CDR1 MGHRA and CDR2 YSYEKL. The CDR3 is 15 residues long. V gave up 0 bases and J gave up 0 bases, with 6 bases separating them. The CDR3 DNA follows: TGCGCCAGCAGCCAAGAGGGAAGCTCCTACAATGAGCAGTTCTTC. It is translated as CASSQEGSSYNEQFF.

The table lists this clone with a few counts. V gene TRBV15 combines with J gene TRBJ2-7; 8 bases are shared with TRBD1. J gave up 1 base and V 3 bases, and 8 bases lay outside the gene matches. Looked up from germline, CDR1 is LNHNV and CDR2 is YYDKDF (reference sequence). The CDR3 totals 16 residues. The CDR3 DNA reads TGTGCCACCAGCAGGGGCCGGGACAGGCGATCCTACGAGCAGTACTTC. Its protein is CATSRGRDRRSYEQYF.

About this clone: The junction departs from germline at one end; a sequencing error may be responsible. Here the CDR3 DNA reads TGTGCCAGCAGGGAAGGGCGGGGGACTAACAATGAGCAGTTCTTC. It specifies CASREGRGTNNEQFF. The rearrangement links TRBV2 to TRBJ2-1, with 7 bases aligning to TRBD2. The CDR3 is 15 residues long. Germline loops: CDR1 SNHLY, CDR2 FYNNEI. Complete variable domain (other parts from reference TRBV2 and TRBJ2-1): EPEVTQTPSHQVTQMGQEVILRCVPISNHLYFYWYRQILGQKVEFLVSFYNNEISEKSEIFDDQFSVERPDGSNFTLKIRSTKLEDSAMYFCASREGRGTNNEQFFGPGTRLTVL.

In this sample, this clone turned up once. The chain has TRBV18 and TRBJ2-7; D call uncertain. Germline V gene sequence: CDR1 KGHSH, CDR2 LQKENI. V lost 6 bases, J lost 2 bases, and 14 bases lay in between. The CDR3 length is 14 residues. The CDR3 region is CASSLDPRPYEQYF. CDR3 sequence (DNA): TGTGCCAGCTCCCTTGACCCCCGTCCCTACGAGCAGTACTTC.